This T cell receptor beta chain was profiled in a study of Graves' ophthalmopathy and Graves' hyperthyroidism. Whole-study context: At initial diagnosis, peripheral blood was obtained, and this preceded any treatment. The study's findings and limits: Predictions made by the model for ophthalmopathy progression reached 70.59% sensitivity and 72% to 85% specificity.

Amplified TCR beta CDR3 regions were obtained using RNA transcripts as template. Second-round multiplex PCR followed a first-round RT-PCR using HTBI primers. TCRdb re-analysed the multiplex PCR reads in MiXCR, keeping a single row per CDR3 protein. The repertoire holds about 390,000 distinct CDR3 sequences, with about a sixth as singletons. Between the trimmed V and J ends, which lost 3 bases and 2 bases, there was a span of 4 bases. This CDR3 spans 12 amino acids. Germline V CDR1 and CDR2: PRHDT, FYEKMQ (reference sequence). If patients had other autoimmune diseases, uncontrolled infections, pregnancy or lactation, they were excluded. The table lists this clonotype with many counts. Antigen unknown.

This rearrangement joins TRBV13 to TRBJ1-2; no clear D. The sequencing sample was made of peripheral blood. This TCR was recovered from an adult woman with stable Graves' hyperthyroidism. CDR3 in DNA: TGTGCCAGCAGCTTTGACAACTATGGCTACACCTTC. This translates into CASSFDNYGYTF.